The sequence of this T cell receptor (beta chain) was determined in a study of radiation and T cells in renal cell carcinoma. Time point described: blood 2 weeks post-SBRT. Indicated treatment: 15 Gy SBRT to primary tumor, nephrectomy 4 weeks later. Serial blood draws occurred at baseline and 2 and 4 weeks post-SBRT. Clear cell pathology was present in this patient's renal cell carcinoma. Germline V lookup: CDR1 SEHNR, CDR2 FQNEAQ (reference sequence). Trimming removed 7 bases from V and 3 bases from J, with 19 bases in between. The CDR3 length is 15 residues. Clones were sequenced by immunoSEQ multiplex PCR, and TCRdb holds only the in-frame ones, with some missing. In the table there are about 120,000 clones, roughly four fifths of which are singletons. This clone turned up a few times.

The receptor comes from a man between 50 and 59 years old with renal cell carcinoma. This chain joins TRBV7-9 and TRBJ2-7, with D possibly TRBD2 on 7 matching bases. Sequenced here: blood, sampled from a patient whose treatment included radiotherapy and nephrectomy. For the CDR3, the DNA is TGTGCCAGCACCCGGGGGGCTAGCGGTTACTACGAGCAGTACTTC. This translates into CASTRGASGYYEQYF.